These 21 T cell receptor beta chains share one sample of origin, sequenced in a study of T cell responses to AZD1222 COVID-19 vaccine (dated by TCRdb to the early 2020s). Read against the paper, the sample's time point label means: about 28 days (+/-7) after the second vaccine dose. Library generation was performed with the immunoSEQ multiplex PCR assay. Here the immuneACCESS table is served through TCRdb, limited to in-frame sequences with V and J called. Missing clones are a known gap in these copies; in checked studies unresolved V genes cover under half, and the rest lacks a known reason. A total of approximately 120,000 clones appear in this sample, 84% of them only once. The top ten hold over 25% of the sample. This specimen was peripheral blood, taken 28 days after the second AZD1222 dose. Source of these receptors: an adult who received the AZD1222 COVID-19 vaccine.

This clone showed up just once. This chain links TRBV7-2 with TRBJ2-2, with D perhaps TRBD1 (6 bases). CDR3 length: 15 amino acids. With 10 bases removed from V and 1 base from J, the gap between germline ends came to 16 bases. CDR1 and CDR2 from the germline V gene are SGHTA and FQGNSA. CDR3 sequence: CAIISGAWNTGELFF. CDR3 in DNA: TGTGCCATTATTTCAGGGGCTTGGAACACCGGGGAGCTGTTTTTT.

This clone has a handful of counts. The genes are TRBV5-1 and TRBJ1-2; a weak D match, TRBD1 (6 bases). The CDR3 spans 15 residues. Germline CDR1 and CDR2: SGHRS and YFSETQ. Trimming cost V 5 bases and J 7 bases, with 21 bases left between them. For the CDR3, the DNA is TGCGCCAGCAGTCAGATCGGACAGTATTCCTCTGGCTACACCTTC. Amino acids: CASSQIGQYSSGYTF.

In its sample, this clone was seen once. J is TRBJ2-2 and V is TRBV3-1 (or the pseudogene TRBV3-2); D is possibly TRBD1 (5 bases). Germline lookup yields CDR1 LGHDT and CDR2 YNNKEL (reference sequence). V gave up 4 bases and J gave up 4 bases, with 13 bases separating them. This CDR3 comprises 15 residues. For the CDR3, the DNA is TGTGCCAGCAGCCCCCCCGCCCAGGGCACCGGGGAGCTGTTTTTT. As protein: CASSPPAQGTGELFF.

J is TRBJ1-1 and V is TRBV15, with 7 bases fitting TRBD1. CDR1 and CDR2 (germline): LNHNV, YYDKDF (reference sequence). J was trimmed by 5 bases and V by 1 base; bases with no gene match: 10. There are 16 residues in the CDR3. The CDR3 nucleotides are TGTGCCACCAGCAGAGCGTCCCAGGGGGAGGGAACTGAAGCTTTCTTT. Translation gives CATSRASQGEGTEAFF.

The chain links TRBV10-2 to TRBJ1-2; D is perhaps TRBD1 (6 bases). Trimming took 5 bases from V and 4 from J, leaving 17 bases between them. Per the germline V gene, CDR1 is WSHSY and CDR2 is SAAADI. This CDR3 has 15 residues. Written as DNA, the CDR3 is TGCGCCAGCAGTACTGAGGGGGTCGCTCTCTATGGCTACACCTTC. Protein: CASSTEGVALYGYTF.

The CDR3 nucleotides are TGTGCCAGTAGCCCCGGGGCTAACTATGGCTACACCTTC. Residues: CASSPGANYGYTF. The rearrangement joins TRBV19 to TRBJ1-2; D is ambiguous. Trimming left V 6 bases short and J 0 bases short, with 8 bases between. The V gene's germline CDR1 is LNHDA and CDR2 SQIVND (reference sequence). The CDR3 spans 13 residues.

This clone appeared once. V and J are TRBV28 and TRBJ2-2; TRBD2 matches at 9 bases. Germline V lookup: CDR1 MDHEN, CDR2 SYDVKM. CDR3 size: 15 residues. V lost 2 bases to trimming and J lost 5 bases; unmatched junction nucleotides: 3. In DNA, the CDR3 is TGTGCCAGCAGTTTAGGACTAGCGATAACCGGGGAGCTGTTTTTT. Translated, it gives CASSLGLAITGELFF.

In its sample, this clone was seen a few times. Other DNA variants within this sample encode the same CDR3. The V gene is TRBV19, the J gene TRBJ1-1; D unresolved. The germline gives CDR1 LNHDA, CDR2 SQIVND (reference sequence). Trimming stripped 1 base from V and 1 base from J, with 4 bases between. This CDR3 has 13 residues. CDR3 loop: CASSIGGNTEAFF. The CDR3 DNA reads as TGTGCCAGTAGTATAGGAGGGAACACTGAAGCTTTCTTT.

The chain carries TRBV28 and TRBJ2-1, with D possibly TRBD2 on 7 matching bases. Germline CDR1 and CDR2: MDHEN and SYDVKM. The CDR3 loop spans 16 amino acids. V lost 4 bases to trimming and J lost 7 bases, with 20 bases between them. DNA of the CDR3: TGTGCCAGCAGTTCCCCCCTGGGGGGGGGCATAAATGAGCAGTTCTTC. Protein: CASSSPLGGGINEQFF.

J is TRBJ1-2 and V is TRBV14, with D possibly TRBD1 on 5 matching bases. Trimming cost V 0 bases and J 12 bases, with 14 bases left between them. Germline V gives CDR1 SGHDN, CDR2 FVKESK. This CDR3 has 13 amino acids. The CDR3 reads CASSQDLLSGDTF. In nucleotides, the CDR3 is TGTGCCAGCAGCCAAGATCTTTTATCGGGGGACACCTTC.

The chain combines TRBV18 with TRBJ2-1, with a possible D match to TRBD1 (6 bases). This CDR3 has 14 amino acids. V was clipped by 8 bases and J by 6 bases, with 17 bases between them. Germline-derived CDR1 and CDR2 are KGHSH and LQKENI. The DNA for the CDR3 is TGTGCCAGCCAACCCTCCAAGGGGGTCAATGAGCAGTTCTTC. This translates into CASQPSKGVNEQFF.

This rearrangement joins TRBV6-1 to TRBJ1-4, with D perhaps matching TRBD1 (5 bases). The V and J ends lost 4 bases and 5 bases respectively, with 17 bases between them. Per the germline V gene, CDR1 is MNHNS and CDR2 is SASEGT. This CDR3 contains 16 residues. The CDR3 protein is CASSVRLGPINEKLFF. CDR3 sequence (DNA): TGTGCCAGCAGTGTCCGATTGGGACCAATAAATGAAAAACTGTTTTTT.

V usage is TRBV7-2 and J usage is TRBJ2-7; D may be TRBD1 (5 bases). The germline V and J ends were trimmed by 5 bases and 6 bases, with 17 bases remaining between them. The CDR3 sequence is 14 residues long. Germline V gene data show CDR1 as SGHTA and CDR2 as FQGNSA. The CDR3 protein is CASSLTLWGGEQYF. As DNA, the CDR3 is TGTGCCAGCAGCCTTACTTTATGGGGCGGCGAGCAGTACTTC.

The genes are TRBV30 and TRBJ1-3; D not resolved. Germline CDR1 is GTSNPN and CDR2 is SVGIG (reference sequence). The CDR3 is made up of 13 amino acids. Trimming removed 4 bases at V and 0 bases at J, with 7 bases between. The CDR3 is CAWTRSSGNTIYF. The CDR3 DNA reads as TGTGCCTGGACCCGGAGCTCTGGAAACACCATATATTTT. Filled out from reference TRBV30 and TRBJ1-3, the complete variable domain reads SQTIHQWPATLVQPVGSPLSLECTVEGTSNPNLYWYRQAAGRGLQLLFYSVGIGQISSEVPQNLSASRPQDRQFILSSKKLLLSDSGFYLCAWTRSSGNTIYFGEGSWLTVV.

The rearrangement links TRBV2 to TRBJ1-1, with D unclear. The CDR3 runs to 13 residues. Trimming left V 3 bases short and J 5 bases short, with 10 bases between. From germline, CDR1 is SNHLY and CDR2 FYNNEI. The CDR3 sequence is CASSDRGKTEAFF. DNA for the CDR3: TGTGCCAGCAGTGATCGGGGTAAGACTGAAGCTTTCTTT.

V gene TRBV25-1 combines with J gene TRBJ1-2; tentative D call: TRBD1 (5 bases). With 9 bases removed from V and 0 bases from J, the gap between germline ends came to 20 bases. This CDR3 is built from 16 residues. Germline CDR1 and CDR2: MGHDK and SYGVNS. CDR3 protein: CARIRAPVPTNYGYTF. As DNA, the CDR3 is TGTGCCAGGATCAGGGCACCCGTTCCGACTAACTATGGCTACACCTTC.

This clone has just a few counts. V and J are TRBV5-5 and TRBJ1-6; D remains ambiguous. The V end lost 0 bases, the J end lost 10 bases, and 8 bases lay between the germline ends. The CDR3 has 13 amino acids. The germline CDR1 and CDR2 sequences are SGHKS and YYEKEE (reference sequence). The CDR3 is CASSLASGSPLHF. Here the CDR3 DNA reads TGTGCCAGCAGCTTGGCTTCGGGGTCACCCCTCCACTTT.

The gene calls are TRBV6-1 and TRBJ2-7, with D possibly being TRBD1 (6 bases). Trimming stripped 3 bases from V and 3 bases from J, with 12 bases between. The CDR3 consists of 14 residues. Germline V gene sequence: CDR1 MNHNS, CDR2 SASEGT. The CDR3 nucleotides read TGTGCCAGCAGTGACCCATCGGACAGCTACGAGCAGTACTTC. This sequence encodes CASSDPSDSYEQYF.

The CDR3 region is CASTLSGGVYGYTF. The CDR3 bases are TGTGCCAGCACCCTTAGTGGGGGAGTCTATGGCTACACCTTC. The chain carries TRBV28 and TRBJ1-2, with a tentative D call TRBD1 (5 bases). CDR1 MDHEN and CDR2 SYDVKM come from the germline V gene. V lost 7 bases and J 4 bases, leaving 16 bases between the germline ends. The CDR3 loop spans 14 amino acids.

This clone was detected only once. The chain is built from TRBV5-6 and TRBJ2-4; no clear D. This CDR3 contains 14 residues. V was trimmed by 3 bases and J by 0 bases, leaving 7 bases between them. Germline loops: CDR1 SGHDT, CDR2 YYEEEE. CDR3 coding DNA: TGTGCCAGCAGCTCCCTGGCAGCCAAAAACATTCAGTACTTC. This gives the protein CASSSLAAKNIQYF.

The chain couples TRBV5-5 to TRBJ1-3; D is perhaps TRBD1 (6 bases). There are 15 residues in the CDR3. The V gene's germline CDR1 is SGHKS and CDR2 YYEKEE (reference sequence). V lost 4 bases and J 4 bases, leaving 15 bases between the germline ends. The CDR3 sequence: CASSRTGTPGNTIYF. CDR3 nucleotide sequence: TGTGCCAGCAGCCGTACCGGGACACCGGGAAACACCATATATTTT.